This T cell receptor (beta chain) comes out of a study of blood T cells in healthy people across ages. Next came a second PCR, run for roughly 7 to 12 cycles, which used a sample-barcoded 5' primer along with a J-beta primer mix. No fewer than 3 million CDR3-containing paired-end reads came from each sample. TCRdb called the 5' RACE reads again in MiXCR, with one record for every CDR3 protein. The table has about 780,000 distinct CDR3 sequences, under 80% seen once. Extraction of total RNA produced a minimum of 5.5 micrograms from each sample. The CDR3 loop spans 13 amino acids. Germline V gene sequence: CDR1 MNHEY, CDR2 SVGEGT. With 7 bases removed from V and 2 bases from J, the gap between germline ends came to 11 bases.

The V call is TRBV6-2 or TRBV6-3, the J call TRBJ1-2; D unresolved. Sequenced input: blood. This sequence was found in a man younger than 45 in good health. The CDR3 spells CASTPDGNYGYTF. In DNA, the CDR3 is TGTGCCAGCACTCCCGACGGAAACTATGGCTACACCTTC.